These 20 T cell receptor beta chains were all obtained from the same sample, sequenced in a study of cytomegalovirus exposure and HLA in healthy donors. The PCR used 60 Vbeta and 13 Jbeta primers. The method was immunoSEQ multiplex PCR; TCRdb's version includes in-frame clones alone and lacks a portion of them. The table has about 130,000 clones, 76% seen once. The material sequenced was PBMCs. These receptors were obtained from a man aged 50 to 59 in good health and CMV-seronegative.

The chain joins TRBV19 to TRBJ2-7, with D possibly matching TRBD2 (6 bases). The germline V gene has CDR1 LNHDA and CDR2 SQIVND (reference sequence). Deletions cut 5 bases from V and 4 bases from J, with 18 bases between. This CDR3 contains 15 residues. The CDR3 here is CASSQGAGIMYEQYV. CDR3 coding DNA: TGTGCCAGTAGTCAGGGTGCGGGGATCATGTACGAGCAGTACGTC.

J is TRBJ2-1 and V is TRBV6-5, with 7 bases that match TRBD1. Trimming at V came to 5 bases and at J to 4 bases, leaving 8 bases not matched to a gene. CDR3 length: 15 amino acids. Germline V gene lookup returns CDR1 MNHEY and CDR2 SVGAGI. The CDR3 DNA reads TGTGCCAGCAGTCCCGACAGGGCAGGATACAATGAGCAGTTCTTC. Translation: CASSPDRAGYNEQFF.

The chain carries TRBV7-2 and TRBJ2-1, with no clear D. The CDR3 loop spans 11 amino acids. Germline CDR1 SGHTA, CDR2 FQGNSA. Trimming removed 2 bases at V and 10 bases at J, with 6 bases between. The CDR3 bases are TGTGCCAGCAGCTTATCCAGGGAGCAGTTCTTC. Amino acids: CASSLSREQFF.

The J gene is TRBJ1-3, the V gene TRBV19; TRBD1 aligns across 8 bases. The CDR3 is 15 amino acids. CDR1 and CDR2 from the germline V gene are LNHDA and SQIVND (reference sequence). After removal of 3 bases from V and 4 bases from J, the junction contained 5 bases not matched to a gene. The CDR3 DNA follows: TGTGCCAGTAGTATCGCCAGGGGGCCCGGAAACACCATATATTTT. Encoded protein: CASSIARGPGNTIYF.

This clone was picked up a small number of times. The chain has TRBV7-2 and TRBJ2-7; D is undetermined. With 2 bases removed from V and 6 bases from J, the gap between germline ends came to 11 bases. Germline V gives CDR1 SGHTA, CDR2 FQGNSA. The CDR3 runs 13 residues. CDR3 bases: TGTGCCAGCAGCTTATTAGGTCGCGGCGAGCAGTACTTC. Its protein is CASSLLGRGEQYF.

V usage is TRBV10-3 and J usage is TRBJ2-7; 13 bases line up with TRBD2. This CDR3 has 18 amino acids. The trim removed 2 bases at V and 0 bases at J, leaving 7 bases unmatched. Germline V gene sequence: CDR1 ENHRY, CDR2 SYGVKD. The CDR3 reads CAISEPGLAGAGSYEQYF. DNA for the CDR3: TGTGCCATCAGTGAGCCCGGACTAGCGGGGGCCGGCTCCTACGAGCAGTACTTC.

Here the CDR3 DNA reads TGTGCCAGCAGCTTAGTGGGGGCCGTGGAGACCCAGTACTTC. Its translation: CASSLVGAVETQYF. The chain uses TRBV7-2 and TRBJ2-5, with D tentatively TRBD1 (6 bases). This CDR3 has 14 residues. From germline, CDR1 is SGHTA and CDR2 FQGNSA. Between the trimmed V and J ends, which lost 1 base and 5 bases, there was a span of 11 bases.

V gene TRBV6-5 combines with J gene TRBJ2-5; the D gene is possibly TRBD2 (7 bases). Deletions cut 6 bases from V and 7 bases from J, with 15 bases between. This CDR3 region has 13 residues. Per the germline V gene, CDR1 is MNHEY and CDR2 is SVGAGI. CDR3 coding DNA: TGTGCCAGCAGAGGGGGAGGGCTCGGGACCCAGTACTTC. Protein: CASRGGGLGTQYF.

The table lists this clone with many counts. CDR3 in amino acids: CATRVGTPSNSYEQYF. DNA for the CDR3: TGTGCCACACGTGTCGGGACACCGTCCAATTCCTACGAGCAGTACTTC. The chain couples TRBV21-1 to TRBJ2-7; TRBD1 is the table's D call and was not checked against the DNA. TRBV21-1 is designated a pseudogene. The CDR3 runs 16 residues.

V usage is TRBV30 and J usage is TRBJ1-1; possibly TRBD1 for D (6 bases). Germline V gene data show CDR1 as GTSNPN and CDR2 as SVGIG (reference sequence). Trimming pared 2 bases from V and 5 bases from J, leaving 12 bases between. The CDR3 extends over 13 amino acids. This CDR3 reads CAWSMTGDTEAFF. CDR3 DNA: TGTGCCTGGAGTATGACAGGAGATACTGAAGCTTTCTTT.

A remark on this clone: Other nucleotide sequences in the sample specify the same CDR3. V is TRBV29-1 and J is TRBJ2-2, with D perhaps matching TRBD1 (6 bases). The germline CDR1 and CDR2 sequences are SQVTM and ANQGSEA. The CDR3 sequence is 13 residues long. Trimming took off 4 bases at V and 4 bases at J, with 10 bases between the two ends. In DNA form, the CDR3 reads TGCAGCGTTGGAACAGGGTCCACCGGGGAGCTGTTTTTT. Translating it yields CSVGTGSTGELFF.

The V gene is TRBV7-2, the J gene TRBJ2-5; the match to TRBD1 covers 7 bases. Trimming cost V 5 bases and J 5 bases; bases outside gene matches: 11. This CDR3 has 15 amino acids. The germline V gene has CDR1 SGHTA and CDR2 FQGNSA. CDR3 nucleotide sequence: TGTGCCAGCAGCCCAAACAGGGGTATAAGGGAGACCCAGTACTTC. It codes for CASSPNRGIRETQYF.

This clone came up once. V is TRBV19 and J is TRBJ1-5; D is perhaps TRBD1 (6 bases). The ends were cut back, 7 bases at V and 5 bases at J, with 9 bases in the middle. This CDR3 has 12 residues. CDR1 is LNHDA, CDR2 SQIVND, per germline (reference sequence). This CDR3 reads CASMTGDQPQHF. Here the CDR3 DNA reads TGTGCCAGTATGACAGGTGATCAGCCCCAGCATTTT.

This chain links TRBV4-2 with TRBJ1-6; the D gene is possibly TRBD1 (5 bases). The V end was cut by 1 base, the J end by 7 bases, with 8 bases between. The V gene's germline CDR1 is LGHNA and CDR2 YNFKEQ. There are 14 residues in the CDR3. The CDR3 spells CASSQGGENSPLHF. As DNA, the CDR3 is TGTGCCAGCAGCCAAGGGGGGGAGAATTCACCCCTCCACTTT.

The rearrangement links TRBV7-2 to TRBJ2-5; D is unclear. This CDR3 comprises 15 residues. Per the germline V gene, CDR1 is SGHTA and CDR2 is FQGNSA. The germline V and J ends were trimmed by 5 bases and 2 bases, with 15 bases remaining between them. This chain's CDR3 is CASSPTTPGQETQYF. CDR3 DNA: TGTGCCAGCAGCCCTACGACACCCGGTCAAGAGACCCAGTACTTC.

J is TRBJ1-1 and V is TRBV5-4; TRBD1 agrees at 7 bases. Looked up from germline, CDR1 is SGHNT and CDR2 is YYREEE (reference sequence). The CDR3 sequence is 14 residues long. V was clipped by 4 bases and J by 6 bases; unmatched bases: 9. As DNA, the CDR3 is TGTGCCAGCAGCCTCGACAGGGCCGGGGCTGAAGCTTTCTTT. Protein product: CASSLDRAGAEAFF.

V and J are TRBV7-7 and TRBJ2-7; TRBD2 agrees at 9 bases. The CDR3 loop spans 15 amino acids. Germline CDR1 reads SSHAT; CDR2 reads FNYEAQ (reference sequence). After removal of 5 bases from V and 0 bases from J, the junction contained 5 bases not matched to a gene. The CDR3 DNA reads as TGTGCCAGCAGCCCATTAGCGGGGGACTCCTACGAGCAGTACTTC. As protein: CASSPLAGDSYEQYF.

This rearrangement joins TRBV6-1 to TRBJ2-1; D gene uncertain. Germline assignment: CDR1 MNHNS and CDR2 SASEGT. The CDR3 totals 12 residues. Trimming cost V 2 bases and J 8 bases, with 7 bases left between them. The CDR3 here is CASSEIVYEQFF. The DNA for the CDR3 is TGTGCCAGCAGTGAAATTGTCTATGAGCAGTTCTTC.

This chain links TRBV7-2 with TRBJ1-1; 8 bases agree with TRBD1. Germline CDR1 reads SGHTA; CDR2 reads FQGNSA. This CDR3 has 13 amino acids. The junction had 4 bases not matched to a gene; V was cut back by 7 bases and J by 3 bases. The CDR3 here is CASTSGGYTEAFF. The CDR3 DNA reads TGTGCCAGCACCTCAGGGGGCTACACTGAAGCTTTCTTT.

The table lists this clone with a few counts. This chain joins TRBV7-2 and TRBJ1-3; TRBD1 agrees at 7 bases. The CDR3 covers 17 residues. V dropped 1 base and J dropped 0; count of bases not matched to a gene: 6. Germline-derived CDR1 and CDR2 are SGHTA and FQGNSA. CDR3 sequence: CASSLGGGRFSGNTIYF. CDR3 nucleotides: TGTGCCAGCAGCTTAGGAGGGGGCCGTTTCTCTGGAAACACCATATATTTT.